The source of this TCR beta chain is a study of human T cells and chemical hapten exposure. The time point denotes: pre-sensitization, week 0. Indicated treatment: therapeutic diphenylcyclopropenone sensitization with weekly scalp DPC. TCRdb recomputed calls from the RACE reads with MiXCR, one row per CDR3 protein. The table records more than 300,000 distinct CDR3 sequences, approximately 5.1% of them present only once. Germline V CDR1 and CDR2: SNHLY, FYNNEI. CDR3 length equals 14 residues. V was trimmed by 2 bases and J by 7 bases, leaving 12 bases between them. The chain uses TRBV2 and TRBJ1-5; D is uncertain. The sequence was collected from a woman aged 45-65 years with alopecia areata. Some clones in this sample may be carry-over from other donors' samples. Source: whole blood, taken in connection with sensitization to the hapten diphenylcyclopropenone (DPC). DNA of the CDR3: TGTGCCAGCAGTGAACCCCCCGTGGGCCAGCCCCAGCATTTT. Encoded protein: CASSEPPVGQPQHF.